One T cell receptor beta chain is described in this entry. Its target is unknown. Sequencing used immunoSEQ multiplex PCR; TCRdb keeps in-frame clones, though not all of them. Among 740,000 or so clones listed, about 80% were seen once. Germline CDR1 MNHEY, CDR2 SVGAGI. This CDR3 has 16 residues. The junction had 10 bases not matched to a gene; V was cut back by 4 bases and J by 4 bases. This sample is drawn from a study of shared clonotypes between healthy human individuals. The study's findings and limits: A reduction in generation probabilities was seen for non-shared clonotypes relative to those shared by all four donors.

Sequences were obtained from memory CD4+ T cells sorted from blood. Subset noted: CD45RA-negative fraction. This chain joins TRBV6-5 and TRBJ1-2; the match to TRBD1 covers 9 bases. The TCR sequence derives from a woman under 40 in good health. The CDR3 region has the DNA TGTGCCAGCAGTTCTCACACGACAGGGGGTATCTATGGCTACACCTTC. Translated: CASSSHTTGGIYGYTF.